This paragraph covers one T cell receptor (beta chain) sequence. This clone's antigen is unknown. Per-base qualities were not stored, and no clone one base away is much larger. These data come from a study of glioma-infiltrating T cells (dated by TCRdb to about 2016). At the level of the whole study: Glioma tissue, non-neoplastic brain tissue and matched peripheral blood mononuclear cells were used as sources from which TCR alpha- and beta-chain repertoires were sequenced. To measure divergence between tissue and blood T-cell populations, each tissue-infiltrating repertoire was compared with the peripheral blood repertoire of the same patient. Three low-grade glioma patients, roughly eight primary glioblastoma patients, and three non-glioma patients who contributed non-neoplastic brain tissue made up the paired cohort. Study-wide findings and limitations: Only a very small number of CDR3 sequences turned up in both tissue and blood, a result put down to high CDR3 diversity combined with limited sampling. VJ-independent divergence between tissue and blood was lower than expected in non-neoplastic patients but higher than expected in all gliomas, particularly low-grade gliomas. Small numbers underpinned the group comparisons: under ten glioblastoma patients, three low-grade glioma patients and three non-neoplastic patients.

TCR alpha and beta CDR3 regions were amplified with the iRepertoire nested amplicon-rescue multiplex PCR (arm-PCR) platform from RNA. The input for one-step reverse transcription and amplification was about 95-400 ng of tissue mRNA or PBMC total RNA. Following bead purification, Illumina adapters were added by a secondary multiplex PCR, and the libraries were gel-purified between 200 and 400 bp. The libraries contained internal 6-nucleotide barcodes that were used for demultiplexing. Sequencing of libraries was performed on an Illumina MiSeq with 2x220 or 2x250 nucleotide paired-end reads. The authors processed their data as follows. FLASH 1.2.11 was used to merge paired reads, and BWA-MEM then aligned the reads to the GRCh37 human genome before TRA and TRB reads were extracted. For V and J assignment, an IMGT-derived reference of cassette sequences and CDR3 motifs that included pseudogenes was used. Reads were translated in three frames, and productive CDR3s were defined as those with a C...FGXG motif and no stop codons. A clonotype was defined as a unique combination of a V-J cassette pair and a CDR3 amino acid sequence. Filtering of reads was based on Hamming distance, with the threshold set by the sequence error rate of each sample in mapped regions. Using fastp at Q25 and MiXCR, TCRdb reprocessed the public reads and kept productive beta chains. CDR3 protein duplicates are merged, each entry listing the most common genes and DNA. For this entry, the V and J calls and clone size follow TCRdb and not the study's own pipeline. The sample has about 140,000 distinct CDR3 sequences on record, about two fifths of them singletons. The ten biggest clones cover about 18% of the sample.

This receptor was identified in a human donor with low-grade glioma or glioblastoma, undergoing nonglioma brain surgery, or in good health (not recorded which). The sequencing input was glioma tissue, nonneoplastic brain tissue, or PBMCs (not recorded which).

Read as DNA, the sequence is TGTGCCAGCAGCTTTTTCGGCATCGAGACCCAGTACTTC. Its amino acids are CASSFFGIETQYF. The sequence joins TRBV7-2 to TRBJ2-5; the D gene remains uncertain. The CDR3 has 13 amino acids, counting the end cysteine and phenylalanine. Here the CDR3 DNA is all that survives: 39 bases in frame from base 1. V is clipped by 3 bases and J by 5 bases, and the sequence between their germline boundaries is 10 bases long. The germline V gene yields SGHTA for CDR1 and FQGNSA for CDR2.